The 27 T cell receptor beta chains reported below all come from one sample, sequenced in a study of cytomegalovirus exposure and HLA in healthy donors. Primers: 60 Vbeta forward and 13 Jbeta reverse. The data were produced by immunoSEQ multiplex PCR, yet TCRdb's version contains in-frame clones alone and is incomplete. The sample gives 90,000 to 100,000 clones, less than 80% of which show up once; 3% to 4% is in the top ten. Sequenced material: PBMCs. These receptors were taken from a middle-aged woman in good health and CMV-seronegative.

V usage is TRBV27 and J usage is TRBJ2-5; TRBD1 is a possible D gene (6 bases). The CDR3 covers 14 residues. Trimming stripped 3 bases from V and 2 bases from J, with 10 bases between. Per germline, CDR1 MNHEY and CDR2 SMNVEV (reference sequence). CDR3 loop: CASSFRTAQETQYF. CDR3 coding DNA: TGTGCCAGCAGTTTCCGGACAGCTCAAGAGACCCAGTACTTC.

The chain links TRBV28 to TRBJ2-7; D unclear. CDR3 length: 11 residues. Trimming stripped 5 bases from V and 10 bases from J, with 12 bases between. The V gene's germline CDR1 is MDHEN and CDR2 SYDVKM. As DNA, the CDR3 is TGTGCCAGCAGTCCCCGGGTGGAACAGTACTTC. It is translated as CASSPRVEQYF.

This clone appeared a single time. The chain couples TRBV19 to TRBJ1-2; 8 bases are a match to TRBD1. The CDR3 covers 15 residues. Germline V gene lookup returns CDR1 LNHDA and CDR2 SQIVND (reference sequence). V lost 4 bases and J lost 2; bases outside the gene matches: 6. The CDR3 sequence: CASSNARTGNYGYTF. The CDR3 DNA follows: TGTGCCAGTAGTAATGCTCGGACAGGGAACTATGGCTACACCTTC.

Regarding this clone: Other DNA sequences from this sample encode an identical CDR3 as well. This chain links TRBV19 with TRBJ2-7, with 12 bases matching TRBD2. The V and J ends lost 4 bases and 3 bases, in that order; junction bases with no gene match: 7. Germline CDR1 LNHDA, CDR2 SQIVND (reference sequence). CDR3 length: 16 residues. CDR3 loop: CASSTGRLAGDYEQYF. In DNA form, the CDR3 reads TGTGCCAGTAGTACCGGAAGACTAGCGGGGGACTACGAGCAGTACTTC.

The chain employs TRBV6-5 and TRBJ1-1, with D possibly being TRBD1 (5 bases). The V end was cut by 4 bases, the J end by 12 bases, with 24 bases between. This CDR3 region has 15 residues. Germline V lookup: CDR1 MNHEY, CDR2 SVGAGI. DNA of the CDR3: TGTGCCAGCAGTTTCCACCAAGCCGGGACTGGGAAAACTTTCTTT. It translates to CASSFHQAGTGKTFF.

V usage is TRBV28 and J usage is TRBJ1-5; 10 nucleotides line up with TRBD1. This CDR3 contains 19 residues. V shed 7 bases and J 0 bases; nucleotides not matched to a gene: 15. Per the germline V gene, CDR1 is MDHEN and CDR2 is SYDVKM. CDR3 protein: CASNFPHRDRGLSNQPQHF. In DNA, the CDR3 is TGTGCCAGCAACTTCCCCCACCGGGACAGGGGCCTTAGCAATCAGCCCCAGCATTTT.

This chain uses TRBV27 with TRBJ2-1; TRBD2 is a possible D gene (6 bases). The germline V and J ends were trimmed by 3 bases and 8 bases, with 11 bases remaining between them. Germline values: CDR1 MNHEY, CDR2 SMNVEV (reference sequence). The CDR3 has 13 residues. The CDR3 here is CASSFRRVDEQFF. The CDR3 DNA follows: TGTGCCAGCAGTTTTAGGAGGGTGGATGAGCAGTTCTTC.

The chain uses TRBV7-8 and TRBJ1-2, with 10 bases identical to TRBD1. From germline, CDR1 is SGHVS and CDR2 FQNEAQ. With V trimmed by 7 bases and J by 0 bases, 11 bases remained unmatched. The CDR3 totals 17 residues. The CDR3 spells CASTAWGQGNSNYGYTF. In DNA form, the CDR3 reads TGTGCCAGCACAGCTTGGGGACAGGGGAATTCTAACTATGGCTACACCTTC.

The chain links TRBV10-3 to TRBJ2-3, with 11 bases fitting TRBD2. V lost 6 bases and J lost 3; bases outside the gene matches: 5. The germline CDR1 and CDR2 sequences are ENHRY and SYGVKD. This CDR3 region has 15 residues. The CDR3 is CAISLTSGMTDTQYF. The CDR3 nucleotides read TGTGCCATCAGCCTGACTAGCGGGATGACAGATACGCAGTATTTT.

The CDR3 sequence: CASSPIGQGDQPQHF. In DNA form, the CDR3 reads TGTGCCAGCTCACCTATTGGGCAGGGTGATCAGCCCCAGCATTTT. This chain connects TRBV18 to TRBJ1-5; possible D gene TRBD1, 5 bases. V was trimmed by 3 bases and J by 5 bases, leaving 14 bases between them. The V gene's germline CDR1 is KGHSH and CDR2 LQKENI. The CDR3 totals 15 residues. The whole variable domain, remainder taken from reference TRBV18 and TRBJ1-5, is NAGVMQNPRHLVRRRGQEARLRCSPMKGHSHVYWYRQLPEEGLKFMVYLQKENIIDESGMPKERFSAEFPKEGPSILRIQQVVRGDSAAYFCASSPIGQGDQPQHFGDGTRLSIL.

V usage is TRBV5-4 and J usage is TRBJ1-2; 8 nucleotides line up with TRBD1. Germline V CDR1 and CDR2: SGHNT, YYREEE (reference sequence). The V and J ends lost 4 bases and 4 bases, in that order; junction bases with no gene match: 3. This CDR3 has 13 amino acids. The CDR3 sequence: CASSRTGIYGYTF. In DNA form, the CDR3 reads TGTGCCAGCAGCAGGACAGGGATCTATGGCTACACCTTC.

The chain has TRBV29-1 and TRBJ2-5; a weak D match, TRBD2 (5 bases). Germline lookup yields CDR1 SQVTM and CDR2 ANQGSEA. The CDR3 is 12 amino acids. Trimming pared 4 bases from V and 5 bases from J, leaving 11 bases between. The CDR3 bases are TGCAGCGTTGTTGCGGGCGTGGAGACCCAGTACTTC. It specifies CSVVAGVETQYF.

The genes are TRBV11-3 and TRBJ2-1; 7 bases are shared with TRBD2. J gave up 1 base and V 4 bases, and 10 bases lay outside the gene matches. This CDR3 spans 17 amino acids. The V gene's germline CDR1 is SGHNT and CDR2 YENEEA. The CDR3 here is CASSWVGTTLSYNEQFF. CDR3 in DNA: TGTGCCAGCAGCTGGGTGGGGACTACACTTTCCTACAATGAGCAGTTCTTC.

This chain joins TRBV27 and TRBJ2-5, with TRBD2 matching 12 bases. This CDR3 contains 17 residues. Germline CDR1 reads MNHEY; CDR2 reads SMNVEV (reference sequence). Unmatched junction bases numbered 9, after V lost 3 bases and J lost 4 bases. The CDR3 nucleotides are TGTGCCAGCAGTTTCTTCTTTCTAGCGGGAGGGTTAGAGACCCAGTACTTC. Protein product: CASSFFFLAGGLETQYF.

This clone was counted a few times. In DNA form, the CDR3 reads TGCGCCAGCAGCCCTCGGACTAGCGGGAGGATCGGGGCCTACAATGAGCAGTTCTTC. This translates into CASSPRTSGRIGAYNEQFF. J is TRBJ2-1 and V is TRBV5-1; 14 bases fit TRBD2. The CDR3 sequence is 19 residues long. V lost 4 bases and J lost 2; bases outside the gene matches: 11. Germline CDR1 reads SGHRS; CDR2 reads YFSETQ.

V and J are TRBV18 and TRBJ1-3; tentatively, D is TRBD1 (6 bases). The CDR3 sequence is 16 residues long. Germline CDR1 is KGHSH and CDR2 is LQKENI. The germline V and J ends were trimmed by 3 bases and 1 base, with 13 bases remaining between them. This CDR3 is CASSPATGGSGNTIYF. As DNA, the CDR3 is TGTGCCAGCTCACCGGCGACAGGAGGATCTGGAAACACCATATATTTT.

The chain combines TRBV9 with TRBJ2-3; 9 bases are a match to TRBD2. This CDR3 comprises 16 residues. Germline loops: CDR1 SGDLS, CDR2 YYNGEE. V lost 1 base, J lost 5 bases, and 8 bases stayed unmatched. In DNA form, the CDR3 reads TGTGCCAGCAGCGTATACCTAGCGGGATTAGGAGATACGCAGTATTTT. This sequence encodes CASSVYLAGLGDTQYF.

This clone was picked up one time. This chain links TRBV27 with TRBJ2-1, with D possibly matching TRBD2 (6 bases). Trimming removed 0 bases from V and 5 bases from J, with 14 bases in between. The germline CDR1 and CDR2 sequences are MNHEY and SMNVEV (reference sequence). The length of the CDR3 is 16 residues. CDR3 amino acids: CASSLSAGGRNNEQFF. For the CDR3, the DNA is TGTGCCAGCAGTTTATCAGCGGGCGGAAGGAACAATGAGCAGTTCTTC.

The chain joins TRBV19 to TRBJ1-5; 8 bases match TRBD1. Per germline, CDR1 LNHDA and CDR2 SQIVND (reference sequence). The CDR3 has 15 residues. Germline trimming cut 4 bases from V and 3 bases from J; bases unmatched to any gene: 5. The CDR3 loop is CASSRTGTVNQPQHF. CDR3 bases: TGTGCCAGTAGTAGGACAGGGACGGTCAATCAGCCCCAGCATTTT.

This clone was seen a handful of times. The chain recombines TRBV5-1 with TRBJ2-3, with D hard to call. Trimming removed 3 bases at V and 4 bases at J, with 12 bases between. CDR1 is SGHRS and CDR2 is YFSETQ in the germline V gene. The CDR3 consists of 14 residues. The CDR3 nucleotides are TGCGCCAGCAGCTCCGGAGCGACGCCAGATACGCAGTATTTT. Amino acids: CASSSGATPDTQYF.

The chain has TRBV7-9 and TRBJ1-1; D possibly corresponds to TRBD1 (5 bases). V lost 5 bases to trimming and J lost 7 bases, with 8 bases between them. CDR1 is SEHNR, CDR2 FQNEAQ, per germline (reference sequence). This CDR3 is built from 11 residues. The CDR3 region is CASSRGDEAFF. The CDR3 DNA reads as TGTGCCAGCAGCCGGGGGGATGAAGCTTTCTTT. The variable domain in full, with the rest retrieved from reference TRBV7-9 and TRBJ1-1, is DTGVSQNPRHKITKRGQNVTFRCDPISEHNRLYWYRQTLGQGPEFLTYFQNEAQLEKSRLLSDRFSAERPKGSFSTLEIQRTEQGDSAMYLCASSRGDEAFFGQGTRLTVV.

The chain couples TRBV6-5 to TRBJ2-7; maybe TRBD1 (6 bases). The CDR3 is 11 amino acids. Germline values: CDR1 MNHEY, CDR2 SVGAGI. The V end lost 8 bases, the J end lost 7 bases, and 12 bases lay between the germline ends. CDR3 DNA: TGTGCCAGCTATGGACAGCTAGAGCAGTACTTC. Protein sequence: CASYGQLEQYF.

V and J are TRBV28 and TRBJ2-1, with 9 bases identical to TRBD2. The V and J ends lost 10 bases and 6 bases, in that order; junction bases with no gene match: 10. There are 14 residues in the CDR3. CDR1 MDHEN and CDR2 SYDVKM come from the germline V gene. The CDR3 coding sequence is TGTGCCATCCTCCCCCTAGCGGGACCCAATGAGCAGTTCTTC. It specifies CAILPLAGPNEQFF.

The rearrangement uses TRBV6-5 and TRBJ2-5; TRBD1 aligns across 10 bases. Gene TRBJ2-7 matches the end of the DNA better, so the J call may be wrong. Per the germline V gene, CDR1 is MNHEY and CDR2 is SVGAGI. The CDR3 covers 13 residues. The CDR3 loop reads CAARGTGVHEQYF. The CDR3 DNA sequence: TGTGCCGCACGGGGGACAGGGGTCCACGAGCAGTACTTC.

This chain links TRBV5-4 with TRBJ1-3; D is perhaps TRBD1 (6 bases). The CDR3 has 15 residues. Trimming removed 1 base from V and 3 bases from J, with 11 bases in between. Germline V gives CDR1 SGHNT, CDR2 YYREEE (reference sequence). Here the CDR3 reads CASSLRGGGGNTIYF. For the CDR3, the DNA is TGTGCCAGCAGCTTGCGAGGGGGTGGTGGAAACACCATATATTTT.

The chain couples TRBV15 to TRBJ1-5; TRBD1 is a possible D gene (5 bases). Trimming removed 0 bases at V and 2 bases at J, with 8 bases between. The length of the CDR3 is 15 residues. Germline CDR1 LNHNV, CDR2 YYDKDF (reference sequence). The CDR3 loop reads CATSRDGRGNQPQHF. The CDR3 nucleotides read TGTGCCACCAGCAGAGATGGCAGGGGCAATCAGCCCCAGCATTTT.

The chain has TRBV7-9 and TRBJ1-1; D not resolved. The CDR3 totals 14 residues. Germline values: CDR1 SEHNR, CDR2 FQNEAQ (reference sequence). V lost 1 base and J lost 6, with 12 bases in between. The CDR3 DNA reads TGTGCCAGCAGCTTAGACGGGGTTGGCGCTGAAGCTTTCTTT. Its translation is CASSLDGVGAEAFF.